This paragraph covers one T cell receptor beta chain sequence. What it binds is not known. The data derive from a study of radiotherapy plus CTLA-4 blockade in lung cancer. On the study more broadly: Objective responses were recorded in more than 15% of patients, with disease control recorded in about 33%.

V gave up 2 bases and J gave up 3 bases; unmatched junction bases: 11. In germline, CDR1 is SGHRS, CDR2 YFSETQ. The CDR3 covers 16 residues. Sequencing used immunoSEQ multiplex PCR; TCRdb keeps in-frame clones, though not all of them. The sample shows about 120,000 clones, 85% to 90% of them seen only once. Study-level results: TCR clones from tumors expanded in blood after radiotherapy plus ipilimumab. Interferon-beta, together with early blood T cell clone dynamics, reportedly best predicted response.

Ipilimumab CTLA-4 blockade and focal radiation were given to patients with chemo-refractory metastatic non-small-cell lung cancer. The receptor's source is a human donor with non-small cell lung cancer that progressed on radiotherapy plus ipilimumab. This chain joins TRBV5-1 and TRBJ2-7, with 7 bases identical to TRBD2. The source material was peripheral blood, sampled from a patient treated with radiotherapy plus ipilimumab. The DNA for the CDR3 is TGCGCCAGCAGCTTTGAGCCGAGGCTAGCGGTCTACGAGCAGTACTTC. This sequence encodes CASSFEPRLAVYEQYF.